Following are 24 T cell receptor beta chains from one sample sequenced in a study of blood T cells in healthy people across ages. Primers used in a second PCR of roughly 7 to 12 cycles were a sample-barcoded 5' primer and a J-beta primer mix. TCRdb reprocessed the 5' RACE reads via MiXCR and lists one record per CDR3 protein. The repertoire holds 850,000 to 950,000 distinct CDR3 sequences, with around 28% as singletons. The sequencing input was blood. Receptors were obtained from a woman aged 80 or older in good health.

This clonotype was seen at least ten times. The V and J genes are TRBV7-2 and TRBJ2-7, with 11 positions matching TRBD2. With 6 bases clipped from V and 4 bases from J, the junction kept 5 bases outside the gene matches. The V gene's germline CDR1 is SGHTA and CDR2 FQGNSA. The CDR3 is made up of 14 amino acids. CDR3 nucleotide sequence: TGTGCCAGCAGTTTAACTAGCGGGGGTTACGAGCAGTACTTC. This translates into CASSLTSGGYEQYF. Full variable domain (missing parts from reference TRBV7-2 and TRBJ2-7): GAGVSQSPSNKVTEKGKDVELRCDPISGHTALYWYRQSLGQGLEFLIYFQGNSAPDKSGLPSDRFSAERTGGSVSTLTIQRTQQEDSAVYLCASSLTSGGYEQYFGPGTRLTVT.

Ten or more counts support this clonotype. This rearrangement joins TRBV11-2 to TRBJ2-5; 16 bases line up with TRBD2. Germline CDR1 reads SGHAT; CDR2 reads FQNNGV. The CDR3 length is 19 residues. The V segment lost 4 bases and the J segment 2 bases; nucleotides outside the gene matches: 10. The CDR3 region has the DNA TGTGCCAGCAGCTCGGGGACTAGCGGGGGGGCCCATCGTCAAGAGACCCAGTACTTC. Its protein product is CASSSGTSGGAHRQETQYF. Supplemented by reference TRBV11-2 and TRBJ2-5, the full variable domain reads EAGVAQSPRYKIIEKRQSVAFWCNPISGHATLYWYQQILGQGPKLLIQFQNNGVVDDSQLPKDRFSAERLKGVDSTLKIQPAKLEDSAVYLCASSSGTSGGAHRQETQYFGPGTRLLVL.

This clonotype was observed many times. V usage is TRBV29-1 and J usage is TRBJ2-5, with D possibly matching TRBD1 (6 bases). V was cut by 7 bases and J by 5 bases, with 17 bases left in between. This CDR3 has 13 residues. Germline loops: CDR1 SQVTM, CDR2 ANQGSEA. CDR3 region: CSATKDRRETQYF. The CDR3 DNA is TGCAGCGCTACTAAAGACAGGCGGGAGACCCAGTACTTC.

The rearrangement links TRBV20-1 to TRBJ2-5; D possibly corresponds to TRBD2 (6 bases). The J call may be incorrect, as the DNA end agrees better with TRBJ2-7. Germline V gene sequence: CDR1 DFQATT, CDR2 SNEGSKA (reference sequence). There are 15 residues in the CDR3. CDR3 sequence reads: CSARDPRSGRNEQYF. The CDR3 bases are TGCAGTGCTAGGGATCCGAGGTCAGGGAGGAACGAGCAGTACTTC.

The chain joins TRBV2 to TRBJ1-1, with D hard to call. The CDR3 covers 13 residues. Trimming took off 8 bases at V and 5 bases at J, with 15 bases between the two ends. Germline V gene data show CDR1 as SNHLY and CDR2 as FYNNEI. Here the CDR3 DNA reads TGTGCCAGCCAAGATAGGACGAAGACTGAAGCTTTCTTT. Translating gives CASQDRTKTEAFF.

A single count supports this clonotype. A read error may explain this, as a much larger clone is one base away. The chain links TRBV28 to TRBJ2-1, with a weak D call TRBD2 (7 bases). V shed 6 bases and J shed 11 bases, with 20 bases lying between them. Germline CDR1 and CDR2: MDHEN and SYDVKM. The CDR3 totals 14 residues. This chain's CDR3 is CASSGEGVVFKQFF. The DNA of the CDR3 is TGTGCCAGCAGCGGGGAGGGGGTCGTCTTTAAGCAGTTCTTC.

The sample holds many counts of this clonotype. The rearrangement joins TRBV5-4 to TRBJ2-5, with D unresolved. Per the germline V gene, CDR1 is SGHNT and CDR2 is YYREEE (reference sequence). V was trimmed by 0 bases and J by 5 bases, leaving 8 bases between them. The CDR3 spans 13 residues. CDR3 sequence reads: CASSLEQKETQYF. CDR3 in DNA: TGTGCCAGCAGCTTGGAACAGAAGGAGACCCAGTACTTC.

This clonotype was seen a few times. The chain joins TRBV20-1 to TRBJ1-1, with 10 bases identical to TRBD1. CDR1 and CDR2 from the germline V gene are DFQATT and SNEGSKA (reference sequence). CDR3 length: 14 residues. J was trimmed by 1 base and V by 6 bases; bases with no gene match: 5. The CDR3 sequence is CSASGDRGNTEAFF. In nucleotides, the CDR3 is TGCAGTGCCAGCGGGGACAGGGGGAACACTGAAGCTTTCTTT.

On this clonotype itself: A read error may explain this, as a much larger clone is one base away. This chain joins TRBV9 and TRBJ2-5, with D tentatively TRBD1 (6 bases). The V and J ends lost 3 bases and 11 bases respectively, with 23 bases between them. The germline CDR1 and CDR2 sequences are SGDLS and YYNGEE. The CDR3 extends over 15 amino acids. The CDR3 here is CASSGRDTLNNEQYF. CDR3 sequence (DNA): TGTGCCAGCAGCGGCCGGGACACCCTGAACAATGAGCAGTACTTC.

In this sample, this clonotype turned up many times. The chain recombines TRBV5-1 with TRBJ2-1, with D perhaps matching TRBD1 (5 bases). V was clipped by 0 bases and J by 6 bases, with 13 bases between them. The CDR3 runs 15 residues. In germline, CDR1 is SGHRS, CDR2 YFSETQ. The CDR3 loop reads CASSLVRVRTNEQFF. The CDR3 DNA sequence: TGCGCCAGCAGCTTGGTCAGGGTTCGGACCAATGAGCAGTTCTTC.

This clonotype was recorded at least ten times. The rearrangement links TRBV5-1 to TRBJ2-5; possible D gene TRBD2, 5 bases. CDR1 and CDR2 from the germline V gene are SGHRS and YFSETQ. The CDR3 is made up of 14 amino acids. Trimming removed 1 base from V and 2 bases from J, with 9 bases in between. The CDR3 protein is CASSLKRGQETQYF. In nucleotides, the CDR3 is TGCGCCAGCAGCTTGAAACGGGGTCAAGAGACCCAGTACTTC.

There are many counts of this clonotype. J is TRBJ2-1 and V is TRBV5-1; the match to TRBD1 covers 7 bases. The CDR3 consists of 15 residues. The trim removed 0 bases at V and 2 bases at J, leaving 2 bases unmatched. Germline loops: CDR1 SGHRS, CDR2 YFSETQ. The CDR3 loop is CASSLDGTAYNEQFF. The CDR3 coding sequence is TGCGCCAGCAGCTTGGACGGGACAGCCTACAATGAGCAGTTCTTC.

Details on this clonotype: Since a much larger clone is just one base distant, this may be a read error. V and J are TRBV6-2 or TRBV6-3 and TRBJ2-5; 7 bases fit TRBD2. CDR1 is MNHEY, CDR2 SVGEGT, per germline. V lost 6 bases, J lost 5 bases, and 9 bases stayed unmatched. This CDR3 region has 14 residues. CDR3 in DNA: TGTGCCAGCAGGTATGGCGGGGGTGGCGAGACCCAGTACTTC. Translating it yields CASRYGGGGETQYF.

Many counts were recorded for this clonotype. This chain uses TRBV5-1 with TRBJ1-2; D unclear. The CDR3 sequence is 14 residues long. CDR1 and CDR2 from the germline V gene are SGHRS and YFSETQ. V was clipped by 4 bases and J by 8 bases, with 18 bases between them. The CDR3 sequence: CASSVQEGGGGYTF. In nucleotides, the CDR3 is TGCGCCAGCAGCGTCCAGGAAGGCGGCGGGGGCTACACCTTC.

This clonotype was seen repeatedly, ten times or more. The chain has TRBV20-1 and TRBJ2-3; D is ambiguous. This CDR3 has 11 residues. The germline V gene has CDR1 DFQATT and CDR2 SNEGSKA (reference sequence). The germline V and J ends were trimmed by 7 bases and 2 bases, with 7 bases remaining between them. Written as DNA, the CDR3 is TGCAGTGTGAAGTTCACAGATACGCAGTATTTT. Translated: CSVKFTDTQYF.

This clonotype was counted ten times or more. The chain couples TRBV5-1 to TRBJ2-7; TRBD2 might be the D (6 bases). Trimming took off 3 bases at V and 2 bases at J, with 12 bases between the two ends. Germline V lookup: CDR1 SGHRS, CDR2 YFSETQ. This CDR3 region has 14 residues. The CDR3 nucleotides read TGCGCCAGCAGCTGGGGGACTGAGGCCTACGAGCAGTACTTC. Encoded protein: CASSWGTEAYEQYF.

Many counts were recorded for this clonotype. The chain recombines TRBV6-5 with TRBJ1-2; D call uncertain. This CDR3 contains 16 residues. The germline CDR1 and CDR2 sequences are MNHEY and SVGAGI. The germline V and J ends were trimmed by 0 bases and 5 bases, with 16 bases remaining between them. The DNA of the CDR3 is TGTGCCAGCAGTTACTCAGGTGTAGATCGAGGGTATGGCTACACCTTC. Protein sequence: CASSYSGVDRGYGYTF.

This clonotype was detected many times. The chain combines TRBV15 with TRBJ2-5, with TRBD2 identical over 11 bases. The CDR3 contains 17 residues. The V gene end was trimmed by 5 bases and the J gene end by 2 bases; junction bases not matched to a gene: 10. Germline lookup yields CDR1 LNHNV and CDR2 YYDKDF (reference sequence). The CDR3 bases are TGTGCCACCAGCCGCGGCGCTAGCGGGGGGAATCAAGAGACCCAGTACTTC. It encodes CATSRGASGGNQETQYF.

The chain joins TRBV12-5 to TRBJ1-2, with 8 bases fitting TRBD1. Germline V gene sequence: CDR1 LGHNT, CDR2 FRNRAP. Losses at the gene ends were 1 base for V and 3 bases for J; bases not matched to a gene: 4. This CDR3 has 15 residues. CDR3 in amino acids: CASGLGTGRDYGYTF. DNA for the CDR3: TGTGCTAGTGGTTTGGGGACAGGGAGAGACTATGGCTACACCTTC.

This clonotype was counted between two and nine times. This CDR3 is CASSSSQRSGSEQFF. The CDR3 coding sequence is TGTGCCAGCTCTTCCTCTCAGCGCTCAGGGAGTGAGCAGTTCTTC. The chain carries TRBV18 and TRBJ2-1; D possibly uses TRBD1 or TRBD2 (5 bases each). Per germline, CDR1 KGHSH and CDR2 LQKENI. V lost 6 bases, J lost 9 bases, and 21 bases lay in between. CDR3 length: 15 amino acids.

A note on this clonotype: Because the CDR3 is missing its conserved closing phenylalanine or tryptophan, this is likely a read error. Because the CDR3's place on the DNA is in doubt, the DNA is left out and the CDR3 is given as listed by TCRdb. This chain uses TRBV12-3 or TRBV12-4 with TRBJ2-3; the D call TRBD2 from the table was never checked on the DNA. The CDR3 spans 14 amino acids, including both terminal residues. The chain's CDR3 is CASSAGVPTDTEYS.

This clonotype came up many times. The chain uses TRBV5-1 and TRBJ1-1; D not certain. Trimming took off 0 bases at V and 0 bases at J, with 18 bases between the two ends. CDR3 length: 18 residues. Looked up from germline, CDR1 is SGHRS and CDR2 is YFSETQ. The CDR3 protein is CASSLGLGTDLMNTEAFF. CDR3 DNA sequence: TGCGCCAGCAGCTTGGGTCTAGGTACAGACTTAATGAACACTGAAGCTTTCTTT.

This clonotype was observed a handful of times. A junction boundary mismatches the germline segment, possibly from a read error. This chain joins TRBV7-2 and TRBJ1-1; D may be TRBD1 (5 bases). CDR1 is SGHTA, CDR2 FQGNSA, per germline. The CDR3 loop spans 16 amino acids. CDR3 DNA: TGTGCCAGCAGCTTTGCCTTGACAGTTATGAACACTAAAGCTTTCTTT. This codes for CASSFALTVMNTKAFF.

Note on this clonotype: A much larger clone differs from this one at a single base, so this may be a read error. This rearrangement joins TRBV12-3 or TRBV12-4 to TRBJ2-3; 7 bases line up with TRBD2. With V trimmed by 5 bases and J by 8 bases, 16 bases remained unmatched. The CDR3 contains 16 residues. CDR3 in DNA: TGTGCCAGCAGTACGAACAAGGGCGGGGGAATAGGTACGCAGTATTTT. Translation gives CASSTNKGGGIGTQYF.